This T cell receptor beta chain was retrieved from a study of blood T cells in healthy people across ages (dated by TCRdb to between 2014 and 2016). About the study as a whole: In model experiments, template switching captured roughly one uniquely barcoded TCR beta cDNA molecule for every two T cells. The study measured age-related changes in TCR beta repertoire diversity using deep sequencing normalized with unique cDNA molecular identifiers. Donors were grouped into four age groups: young (average roughly 17 years), middle-aged (around 39), aged (around 66) and long-lived (roughly 80). To avoid experimental bias, donors of different ages were randomly spread across the sequencing lanes. Using the same blood draw, the study looked at two additional independent replicas of 1 million unique cDNA reads for two donors, one aged 18 to 30 and the other aged 80 or older.

Broader findings and caveats from the paper: Because donor CMV infection status was unknown, age-related changes in expanded clonotypes were potentially confounded. Observed TCR beta diversity correlated strongly with the percentage of naive T cells measured by flow cytometry. Conclusive comparison of naive and antigen-experienced compartments was prevented by the profiling of bulk unsorted PBMCs. Estimates of total diversity based on one million sequenced T cells were regarded as lower bounds and as underestimates. Observed TCR beta diversity per million T cells fell roughly linearly with age, and a significant reduction was already apparent by age roughly 40. The long-lived group showed more naive CD4+ T cells, fewer expanded clones and increased TCR diversity than the aged group, suggesting age selection.

Comment on this clonotype: The target of this receptor is not known. No clone much larger than this one lies a single base away; base qualities are absent.

Germline trimming amounts to 4 bases on V and 2 bases on J, with 7 as the count of junction bases outside the gene matches. The germline V gene (reference sequence) specifies SEHNR as CDR1 and FQNEAQ as CDR2. The CDR3 sequence holds 15 residues, the cysteine and phenylalanine included. Only the CDR3 part of the read is kept: 45 bases, read in frame from the first base. Donors were 35 to 40 systemically healthy Caucasian individuals from Russia aged roughly 6 to 100 years. Approximately 9.3 milliliters of peripheral blood were drawn from each donor into EDTA-treated Vacutainer tubes. Ficoll-Paque density-gradient centrifugation was used to isolate PBMCs, with at least 6.5 million per sample. Trizol reagent was used to extract total RNA from the PBMCs, yielding at least 5.5 micrograms per sample. For every donor, an aliquot of PBMCs went through flow cytometry to measure the percentages of naive CD45RAhigh/CD27high T cells.

Library preparation was by 5' RACE. Sequencer: Illumina HiSeq 2500. A second PCR of about 7 to 12 cycles was performed with a sample-barcoded 5' primer and a J-beta primer mix. Each TCR beta cDNA molecule received a unique molecular identifier from a template-switch 5' adaptor carrying 12 random nucleotides. Each sample yielded at least 2.5 million CDR3-containing paired-end reads. The Mint cDNA synthesis kit, primed by a TRBC-specific oligonucleotide, was used to synthesize first-strand cDNA from all RNA. Following uracil-DNA glycosylase treatment, a first 18-cycle PCR with universal primers M1SS and BC2_uni_R was performed on all cDNA. In the authors' own workflow: Normalization of each sample was performed by random selection of 1 million high-quality reads, each carrying a distinct molecular identifier. Instead of being binned into consensus sequences, reads that shared molecular identifiers were thrown out. MiTCR, set to a Q25 quality threshold and the strictest error-elimination algorithm, was used for CDR3 identification, clonotype clustering and error correction. A nonparametric unseen species model with Euler transformation was used to estimate lower-bound total TCR beta diversity. The public reads were run again by TCRdb, first through fastp at Q25 and then through MiXCR, and only productive beta chains were kept. Entries are consolidated by CDR3 protein sequence, retaining the most common genes and DNA. The V and J calls were determined by TCRdb, not by the authors. The sample has about 780,000 distinct CDR3 sequences on record, about half of them singletons. Roughly 18% of the sample belongs to the ten largest clones.

Recombination joined TRBV7-9 with TRBJ2-5; a stretch of 7 junction bases matches TRBD1. This clonotype was sampled from an elderly man in good health. Sequencing was done on a sample of blood. The CDR3 is CASSSSRTGQETQYF. DNA sequence: TGTGCCAGCAGCTCTTCCAGGACAGGACAAGAGACCCAGTACTTC.